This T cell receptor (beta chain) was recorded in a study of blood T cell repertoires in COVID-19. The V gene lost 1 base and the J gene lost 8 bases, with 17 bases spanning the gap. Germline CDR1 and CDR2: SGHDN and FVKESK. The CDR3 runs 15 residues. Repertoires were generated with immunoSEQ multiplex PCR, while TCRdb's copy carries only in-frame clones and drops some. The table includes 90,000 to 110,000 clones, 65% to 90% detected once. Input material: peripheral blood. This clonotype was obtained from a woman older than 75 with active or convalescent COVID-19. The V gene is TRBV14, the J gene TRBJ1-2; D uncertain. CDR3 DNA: TGTGCCAGCAGCCAAGGTGTAGCCCTAACGGGGGGCTACACCTTC. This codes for CASSQGVALTGGYTF.